Sequencing of this T cell receptor (beta chain) was carried out in a study of blood T cell repertoires in COVID-19. Study at large: Both acute and convalescent COVID-19 samples were obtained from the United States, Italy and Spain. T cells, B-cell-depleted T cells, or PBMCs supplied cDNA or gDNA.

From germline, CDR1 is SGHRS and CDR2 YFSETQ. Trimming removed 2 bases at V and 8 bases at J, with 13 bases between. CDR3 length: 14 amino acids. Per the study methods: Nucleated cell number was recorded as an estimate derived from reference gene primer amplification. Method: immunoSEQ multiplex PCR; TCRdb's copy keeps in-frame clones and lacks some. V and J calls and clone size are as listed in that table; D and trimming were resolved from the DNA. This table has under 85,000 clones, approximately 91% appearing once. The TCR was taken from a man between 65 and 85 years old with active or convalescent COVID-19. The rearrangement joins TRBV5-1 to TRBJ1-4; tentative D call: TRBD1 (6 bases). Sequences were obtained from peripheral blood. The chain's CDR3 is CASSLQGQGEKLFF. The CDR3 DNA sequence: TGCGCCAGCAGCTTACAGGGCCAGGGGGAAAAACTGTTTTTT.